These 7 T cell receptor beta chains originate from one sample sequenced in a study of HIV-infected patients and healthy controls. The repertoire came from unfractionated whole blood and reflected all unsorted peripheral T cells. cDNA was made from roughly 470 ng RNA using alpha and beta constant primers. Each of the alpha and beta chains got its own library through chain-specific third strand synthesis with indices. Via MiXCR, TCRdb re-called the 5' RACE reads, giving one row per CDR3 protein. The sample lists about 10,000 distinct CDR3 sequences, around 8% occurring once. The sequencing input was blood. The receptors originated from an adult in good health.

In this sample, this clonotype is medium-sized (0.01 to 0.1%). CDR3 nucleotides: TGTGCCAGCAGCCCGGGGACATTCGAGCAGTACTTC. The encoded protein is CASSPGTFEQYF. The chain has TRBV11-2 and TRBJ2-7; D is possibly TRBD1 (6 bases). The CDR3 runs to 12 residues. Germline values: CDR1 SGHAT, CDR2 FQNNGV. The V gene lost 5 bases and the J gene lost 6 bases, with 11 bases spanning the gap.

In this sample, this clonotype turned up many times. The V and J genes are TRBV12-3 or TRBV12-4 and TRBJ1-1; perhaps TRBD1 as D (5 bases). The CDR3 totals 12 residues. Trimming took off 5 bases at V and 8 bases at J, with 12 bases between the two ends. The chain's CDR3 is CASSRNRDEAFF. The DNA of the CDR3 is TGTGCCAGCAGTAGAAACCGGGACGAAGCTTTCTTT.

This clonotype was observed many times. The gene calls are TRBV6-5 and TRBJ1-6; possibly TRBD1 for D (6 bases). The CDR3 loop spans 14 amino acids. Trimming removed 1 base from V and 8 bases from J, with 9 bases in between. Germline V gene lookup returns CDR1 MNHEY and CDR2 SVGAGI. In DNA form, the CDR3 reads TGTGCCAGCAGTTACTTACCAGGGGATTCACCCCTCCACTTT. Its translation is CASSYLPGDSPLHF.

This clonotype has a single count. The rearrangement links TRBV7-8 to TRBJ2-3, with a weak D call TRBD2 (5 bases). The V end lost 5 bases, the J end lost 3 bases, and 15 bases lay between the germline ends. This CDR3 has 15 amino acids. Germline loops: CDR1 SGHVS, CDR2 FQNEAQ. CDR3 protein: CASSLGGWITDTQYF. The DNA of the CDR3 is TGTGCCAGCAGCCTAGGCGGGTGGATTACAGATACGCAGTATTTT.

This clonotype was observed a few times. The chain uses TRBV7-8 and TRBJ1-1; D not resolved. The CDR3 is 13 amino acids. Germline V CDR1 and CDR2: SGHVS, FQNEAQ. V lost 4 bases and J lost 0, with 6 bases in between. Written as DNA, the CDR3 is TGTGCCAGCAGCTCGGAATTGAACACTGAAGCTTTCTTT. It translates to CASSSELNTEAFF.

By proportion, this clonotype is medium-sized. The V call is TRBV18, the J call TRBJ1-3; no clear D. The CDR3 runs to 14 residues. Deletions cut 0 bases from V and 8 bases from J, with 11 bases between. Germline V gene data show CDR1 as KGHSH and CDR2 as LQKENI. Here the CDR3 reads CASSPPIWRDTIYF. The CDR3 coding sequence is TGTGCCAGCTCACCACCGATTTGGCGGGACACCATATATTTT. The entire variable domain, with the rest obtained from reference TRBV18 and TRBJ1-3, is as follows: NAGVMQNPRHLVRRRGQEARLRCSPMKGHSHVYWYRQLPEEGLKFMVYLQKENIIDESGMPKERFSAEFPKEGPSILRIQQVVRGDSAAYFCASSPPIWRDTIYFGEGSWLTVV.

The sample holds many counts of this clonotype. This chain connects TRBV4-1 to TRBJ2-2; no reliable D call. The CDR3 contains 15 residues. The germline V gene encodes CDR1 MGHRA and CDR2 YSYEKL. V was trimmed by 4 bases and J by 2 bases, leaving 11 bases between them. For the CDR3, the DNA is TGCGCCAGCAGCCGGATTCCTGGTAACACCGGGGAGCTGTTTTTT. Residues: CASSRIPGNTGELFF.